This TCR beta chain was identified in a study of blood T cell repertoires in COVID-19. The wider study: T cells, B-cell-depleted T cells, or PBMCs provided the cDNA or gDNA that served as material.

Germline V lookup: CDR1 LNHDA, CDR2 SQIVND (reference sequence). The CDR3 loop spans 16 amino acids. Unmatched junction bases numbered 13, after V lost 10 bases and J lost 2 bases. Study processing details: Estimation of nucleated cell counts was performed using reference gene primer amplification. Only in-frame clones appear in the TCRdb table, and some are missing; sequencing was by immunoSEQ multiplex PCR. That table is the source of V, J and clone size, and D and trimming were worked out from the DNA. This sample carries 250,000 or so clones, approximately 80% of them seen once, and the ten largest clones take around 3.5%.

The chain links TRBV19 to TRBJ2-3; 9 positions match TRBD1. Source material: peripheral blood. The receptor's source is a woman aged 18-29 years with acute or convalescent COVID-19. The CDR3 sequence: CATGDYRDRATDTQYF. The CDR3 nucleotides are TGTGCCACGGGAGACTACCGGGACAGGGCCACAGATACGCAGTATTTT.